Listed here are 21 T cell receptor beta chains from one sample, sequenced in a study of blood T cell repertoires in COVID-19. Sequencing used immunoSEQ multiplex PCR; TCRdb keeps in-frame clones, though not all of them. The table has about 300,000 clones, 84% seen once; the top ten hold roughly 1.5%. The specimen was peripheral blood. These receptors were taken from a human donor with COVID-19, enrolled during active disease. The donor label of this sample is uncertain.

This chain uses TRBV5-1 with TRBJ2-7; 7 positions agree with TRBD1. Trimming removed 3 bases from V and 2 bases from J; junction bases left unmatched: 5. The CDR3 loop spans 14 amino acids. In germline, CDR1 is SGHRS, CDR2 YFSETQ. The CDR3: CASSSQGQTYEQYF. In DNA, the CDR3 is TGCGCCAGCAGCTCGCAGGGACAGACCTACGAGCAGTACTTC.

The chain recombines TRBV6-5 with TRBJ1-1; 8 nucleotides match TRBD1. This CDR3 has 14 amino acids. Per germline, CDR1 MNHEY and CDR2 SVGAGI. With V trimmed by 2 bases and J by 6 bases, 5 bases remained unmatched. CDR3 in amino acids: CASSYRDRGAEAFF. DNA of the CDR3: TGTGCCAGCAGTTACAGAGACAGGGGAGCTGAAGCTTTCTTT.

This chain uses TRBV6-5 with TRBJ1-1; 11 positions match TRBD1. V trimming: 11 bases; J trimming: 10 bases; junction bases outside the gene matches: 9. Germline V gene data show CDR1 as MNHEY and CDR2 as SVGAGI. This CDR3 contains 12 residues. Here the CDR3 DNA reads TGTGCCGCCTGTGGGACAGGGGGGTTAGCTTTCTTT. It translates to CAACGTGGLAFF.

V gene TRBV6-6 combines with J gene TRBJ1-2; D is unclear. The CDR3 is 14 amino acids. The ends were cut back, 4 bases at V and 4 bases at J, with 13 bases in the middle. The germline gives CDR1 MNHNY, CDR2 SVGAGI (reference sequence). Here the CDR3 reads CASSLTASPYGYTF. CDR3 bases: TGTGCCAGCAGTTTAACTGCTTCCCCCTATGGCTACACCTTC.

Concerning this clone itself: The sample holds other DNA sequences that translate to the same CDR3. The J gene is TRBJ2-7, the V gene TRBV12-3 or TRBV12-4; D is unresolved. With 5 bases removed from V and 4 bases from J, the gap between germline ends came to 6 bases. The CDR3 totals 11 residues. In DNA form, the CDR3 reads TGTGCCAGCAGTCCGTCTTACGAGCAGTACTTC. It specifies CASSPSYEQYF.

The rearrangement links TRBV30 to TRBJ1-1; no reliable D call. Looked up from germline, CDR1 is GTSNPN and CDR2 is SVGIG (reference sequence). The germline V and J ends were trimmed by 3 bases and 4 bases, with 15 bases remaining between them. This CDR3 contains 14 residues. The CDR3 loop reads CAWRIERRGTEAFF. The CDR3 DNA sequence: TGTGCCTGGAGGATCGAAAGGAGAGGCACTGAAGCTTTCTTT.

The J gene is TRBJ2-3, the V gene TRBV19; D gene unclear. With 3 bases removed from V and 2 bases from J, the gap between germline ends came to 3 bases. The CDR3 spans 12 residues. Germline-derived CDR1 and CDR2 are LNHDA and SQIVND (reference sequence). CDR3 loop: CASSINTDTQYF. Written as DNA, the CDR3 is TGTGCCAGTAGTATTAACACAGATACGCAGTATTTT. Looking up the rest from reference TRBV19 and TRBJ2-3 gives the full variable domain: DGGITQSPKYLFRKEGQNVTLSCEQNLNHDAMYWYRQDPGQGLRLIYYSQIVNDFQKGDIAEGYSVSREKKESFPLTVTSAQKNPTAFYLCASSINTDTQYFGPGTRLTVL.

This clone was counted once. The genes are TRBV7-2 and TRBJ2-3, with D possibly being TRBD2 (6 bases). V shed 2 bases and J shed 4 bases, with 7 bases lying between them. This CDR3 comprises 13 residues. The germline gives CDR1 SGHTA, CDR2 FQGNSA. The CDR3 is CASSLLAPDTQYF. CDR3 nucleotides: TGTGCCAGCAGCTTACTAGCGCCAGATACGCAGTATTTT.

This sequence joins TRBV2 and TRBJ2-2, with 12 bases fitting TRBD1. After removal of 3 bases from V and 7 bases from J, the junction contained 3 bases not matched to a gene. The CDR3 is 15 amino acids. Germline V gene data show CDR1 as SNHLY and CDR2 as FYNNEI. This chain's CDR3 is CASSEGQGADGELFF. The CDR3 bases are TGTGCCAGCAGTGAGGGACAGGGGGCGGACGGGGAGCTGTTTTTT.

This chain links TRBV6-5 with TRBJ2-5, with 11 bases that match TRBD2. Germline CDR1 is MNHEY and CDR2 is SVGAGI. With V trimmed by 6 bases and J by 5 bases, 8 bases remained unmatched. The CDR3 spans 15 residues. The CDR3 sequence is CASRLLAGAGETQYF. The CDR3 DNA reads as TGTGCCAGCAGATTACTAGCGGGAGCGGGCGAGACCCAGTACTTC.

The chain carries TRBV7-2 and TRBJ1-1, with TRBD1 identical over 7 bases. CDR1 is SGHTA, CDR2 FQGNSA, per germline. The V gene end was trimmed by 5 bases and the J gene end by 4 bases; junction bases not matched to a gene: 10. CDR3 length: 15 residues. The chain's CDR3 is CASSTRQGGGTEAFF. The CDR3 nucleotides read TGTGCCAGCAGCACGCGACAGGGAGGAGGCACTGAAGCTTTCTTT.

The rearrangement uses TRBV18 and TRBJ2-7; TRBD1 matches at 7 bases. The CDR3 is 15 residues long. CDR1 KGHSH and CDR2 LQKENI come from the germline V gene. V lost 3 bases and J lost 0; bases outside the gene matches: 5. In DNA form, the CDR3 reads TGTGCCAGCTCACCCCCGACAGGGTCCTCCTACGAGCAGTACTTC. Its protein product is CASSPPTGSSYEQYF.

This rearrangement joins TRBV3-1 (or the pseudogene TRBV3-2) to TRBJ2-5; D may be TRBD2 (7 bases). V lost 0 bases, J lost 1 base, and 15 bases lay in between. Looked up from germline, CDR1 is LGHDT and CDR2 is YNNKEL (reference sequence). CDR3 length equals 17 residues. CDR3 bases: TGTGCCAGCAGCCAAGATCCCGGGGGGCTAGGCCAAGAGACCCAGTACTTC. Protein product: CASSQDPGGLGQETQYF.

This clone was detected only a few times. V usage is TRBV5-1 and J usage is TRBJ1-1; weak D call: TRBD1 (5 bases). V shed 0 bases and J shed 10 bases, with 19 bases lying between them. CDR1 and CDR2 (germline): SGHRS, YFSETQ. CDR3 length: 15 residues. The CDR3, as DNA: TGCGCCAGCAGCTTGGGCCCCCGGGCAGGGAATGGAGCTTTCTTT. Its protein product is CASSLGPRAGNGAFF.

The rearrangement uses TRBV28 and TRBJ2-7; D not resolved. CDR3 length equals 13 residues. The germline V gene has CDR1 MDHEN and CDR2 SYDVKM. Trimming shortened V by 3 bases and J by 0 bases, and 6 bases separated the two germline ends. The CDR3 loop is CASSLSSSYEQYF. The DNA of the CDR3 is TGTGCCAGCAGTTTGTCGAGCTCCTACGAGCAGTACTTC. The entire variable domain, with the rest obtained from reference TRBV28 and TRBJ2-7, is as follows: DVKVTQSSRYLVKRTGEKVFLECVQDMDHENMFWYRQDPGLGLRLIYFSYDVKMKEKGDIPEGYSVSREKKERFSLILESASTNQTSMYLCASSLSSSYEQYFGPGTRLTVT.

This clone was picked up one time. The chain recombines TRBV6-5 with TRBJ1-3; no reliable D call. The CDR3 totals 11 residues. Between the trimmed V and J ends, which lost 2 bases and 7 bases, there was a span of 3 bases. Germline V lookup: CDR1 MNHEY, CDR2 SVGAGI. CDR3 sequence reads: CASSYANTIYF. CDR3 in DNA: TGTGCCAGCAGTTACGCGAACACCATATATTTT.

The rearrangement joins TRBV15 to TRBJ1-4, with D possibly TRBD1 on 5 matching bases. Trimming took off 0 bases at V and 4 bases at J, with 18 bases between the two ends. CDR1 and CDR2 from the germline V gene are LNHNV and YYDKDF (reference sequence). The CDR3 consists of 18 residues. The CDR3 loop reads CATSREGVAVKVNEKLFF. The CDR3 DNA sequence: TGTGCCACCAGCAGAGAAGGGGTCGCGGTGAAAGTTAATGAAAAACTGTTTTTT.

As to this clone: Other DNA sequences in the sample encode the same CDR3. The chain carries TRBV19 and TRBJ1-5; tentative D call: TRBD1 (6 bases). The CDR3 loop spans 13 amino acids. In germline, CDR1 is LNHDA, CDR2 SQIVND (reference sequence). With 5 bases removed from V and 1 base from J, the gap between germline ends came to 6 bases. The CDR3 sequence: CASSGQSNQPQHF. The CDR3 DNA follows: TGTGCCAGTAGTGGACAGAGCAATCAGCCCCAGCATTTT.

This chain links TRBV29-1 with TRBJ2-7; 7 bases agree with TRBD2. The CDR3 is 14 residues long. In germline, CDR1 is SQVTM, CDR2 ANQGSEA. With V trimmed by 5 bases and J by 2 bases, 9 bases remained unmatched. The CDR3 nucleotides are TGCAGCGTTATCCTAGCGGAGAGTCCCTACGAGCAGTACTTC. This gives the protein CSVILAESPYEQYF.

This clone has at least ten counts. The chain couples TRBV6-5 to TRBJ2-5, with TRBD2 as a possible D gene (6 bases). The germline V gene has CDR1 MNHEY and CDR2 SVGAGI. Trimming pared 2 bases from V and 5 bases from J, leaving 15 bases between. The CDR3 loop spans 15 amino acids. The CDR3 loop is CASSYELAQSETQYF. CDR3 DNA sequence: TGTGCCAGCAGTTACGAGCTAGCGCAAAGCGAGACCCAGTACTTC.

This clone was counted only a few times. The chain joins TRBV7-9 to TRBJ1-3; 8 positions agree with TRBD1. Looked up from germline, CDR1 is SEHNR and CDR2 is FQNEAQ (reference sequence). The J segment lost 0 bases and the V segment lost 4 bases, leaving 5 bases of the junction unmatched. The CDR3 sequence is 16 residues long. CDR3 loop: CASSSTGAYSGNTIYF. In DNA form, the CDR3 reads TGTGCCAGCAGCTCGACAGGGGCCTACTCTGGAAACACCATATATTTT. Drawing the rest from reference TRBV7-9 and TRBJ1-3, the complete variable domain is DTGVSQNPRHKITKRGQNVTFRCDPISEHNRLYWYRQTLGQGPEFLTYFQNEAQLEKSRLLSDRFSAERPKGSFSTLEIQRTEQGDSAMYLCASSSTGAYSGNTIYFGEGSWLTVV.